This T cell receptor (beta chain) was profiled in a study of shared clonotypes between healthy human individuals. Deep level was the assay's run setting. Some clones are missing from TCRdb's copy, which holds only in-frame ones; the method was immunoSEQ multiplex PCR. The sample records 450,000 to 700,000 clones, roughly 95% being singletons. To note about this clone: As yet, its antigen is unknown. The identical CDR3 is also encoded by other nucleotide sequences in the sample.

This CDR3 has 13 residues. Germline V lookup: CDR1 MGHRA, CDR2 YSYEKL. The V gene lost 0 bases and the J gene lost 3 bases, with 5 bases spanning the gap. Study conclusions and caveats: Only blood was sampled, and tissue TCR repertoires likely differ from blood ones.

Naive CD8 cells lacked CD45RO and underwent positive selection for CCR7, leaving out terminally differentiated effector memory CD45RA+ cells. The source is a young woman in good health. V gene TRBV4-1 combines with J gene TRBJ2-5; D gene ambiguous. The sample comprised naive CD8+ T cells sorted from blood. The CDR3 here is CASSQDSEETQYF. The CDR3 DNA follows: TGCGCCAGCAGCCAAGACAGCGAAGAGACCCAGTACTTC.